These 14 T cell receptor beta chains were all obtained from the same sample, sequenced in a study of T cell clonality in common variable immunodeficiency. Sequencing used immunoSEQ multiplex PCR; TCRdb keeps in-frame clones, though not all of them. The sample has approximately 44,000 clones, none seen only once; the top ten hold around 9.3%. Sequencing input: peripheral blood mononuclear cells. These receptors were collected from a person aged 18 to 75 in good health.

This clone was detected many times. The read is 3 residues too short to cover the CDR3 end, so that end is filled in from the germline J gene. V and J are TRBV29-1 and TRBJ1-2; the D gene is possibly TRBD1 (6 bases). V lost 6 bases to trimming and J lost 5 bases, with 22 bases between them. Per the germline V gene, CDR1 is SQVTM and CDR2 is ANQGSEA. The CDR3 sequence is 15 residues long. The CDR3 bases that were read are TGCAGCGTCAAAGGGGGGGCACAGGGAAGTTATGGC. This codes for CSVKGGAQGSYG. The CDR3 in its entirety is CSVKGGAQGSYGYTF. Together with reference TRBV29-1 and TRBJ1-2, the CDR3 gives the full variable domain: SAVISQKPSRDICQRGTSLTIQCQVDSQVTMMFWYRQQPGQSLTLIATANQGSEATYESGFVIDKFPISRPNLTFSTLTVSNMSPEDSSIYLCSVKGGAQGSYGYTFGSGTRLTVV.

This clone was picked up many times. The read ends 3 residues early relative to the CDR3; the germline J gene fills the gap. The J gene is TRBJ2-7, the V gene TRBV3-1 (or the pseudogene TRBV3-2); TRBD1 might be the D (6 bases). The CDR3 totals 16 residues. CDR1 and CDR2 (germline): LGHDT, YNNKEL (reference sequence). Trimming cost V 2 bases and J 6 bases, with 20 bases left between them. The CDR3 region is CASSQPCRQGKGEQYF. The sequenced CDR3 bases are TGTGCCAGCAGCCAACCATGCAGGCAGGGGAAGGGCGAG.

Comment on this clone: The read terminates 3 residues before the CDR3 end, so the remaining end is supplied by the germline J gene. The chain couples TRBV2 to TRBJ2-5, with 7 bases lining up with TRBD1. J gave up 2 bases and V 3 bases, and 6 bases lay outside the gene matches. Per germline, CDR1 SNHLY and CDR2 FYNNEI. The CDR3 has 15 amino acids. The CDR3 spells CASSEGQLLQETQYF. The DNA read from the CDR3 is TGTGCCAGCAGTGAGGGACAGCTTTTACAAGAGACC. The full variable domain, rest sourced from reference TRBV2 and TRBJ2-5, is EPEVTQTPSHQVTQMGQEVILRCVPISNHLYFYWYRQILGQKVEFLVSFYNNEISEKSEIFDDQFSVERPDGSNFTLKIRSTKLEDSAMYFCASSEGQLLQETQYFGPGTRLLVL.

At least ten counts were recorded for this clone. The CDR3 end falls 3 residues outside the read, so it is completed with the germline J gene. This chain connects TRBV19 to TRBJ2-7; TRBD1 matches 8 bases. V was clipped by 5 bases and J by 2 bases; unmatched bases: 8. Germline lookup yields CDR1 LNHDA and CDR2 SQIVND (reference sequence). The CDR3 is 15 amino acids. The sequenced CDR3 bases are TGTGCCAGTAGTGTTGGGACAGGCGTAACCTACGAG. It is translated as CASSVGTGVTYE. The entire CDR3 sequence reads CASSVGTGVTYEQYF.

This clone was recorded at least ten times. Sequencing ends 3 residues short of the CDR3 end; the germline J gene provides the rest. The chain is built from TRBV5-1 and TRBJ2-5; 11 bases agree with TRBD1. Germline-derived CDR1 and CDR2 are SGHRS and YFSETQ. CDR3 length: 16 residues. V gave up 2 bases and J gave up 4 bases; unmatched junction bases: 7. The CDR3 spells CASSLGTGGIAETQYF. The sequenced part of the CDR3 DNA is TGCGCCAGCAGCTTAGGGACAGGGGGTATTGCAGAGACC.

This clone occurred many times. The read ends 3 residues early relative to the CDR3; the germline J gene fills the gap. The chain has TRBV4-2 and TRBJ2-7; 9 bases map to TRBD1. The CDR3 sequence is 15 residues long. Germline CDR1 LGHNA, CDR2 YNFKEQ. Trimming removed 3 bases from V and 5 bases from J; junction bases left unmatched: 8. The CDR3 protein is CASSQAGQGSHEQYF. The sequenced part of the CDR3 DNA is TGTGCCAGCAGCCAGGCGGGACAGGGTAGCCACGAG.

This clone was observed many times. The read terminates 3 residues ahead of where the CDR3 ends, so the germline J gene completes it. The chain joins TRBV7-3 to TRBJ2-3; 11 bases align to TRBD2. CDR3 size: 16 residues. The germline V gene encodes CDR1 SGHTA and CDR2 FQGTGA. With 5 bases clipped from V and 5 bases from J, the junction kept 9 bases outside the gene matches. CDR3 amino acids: CASSLGTSGLIDTQYF. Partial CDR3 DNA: TGTGCCAGCAGCCTCGGGACTAGCGGATTAATAGATACG.

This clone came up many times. The CDR3: CASSAGTGVRNYGYTF. The CDR3 bases that were read are TGTGCCAGCAGTGCCGGGACAGGGGTTCGTAACTATGGC. The chain carries TRBV6-1 and TRBJ1-2; 10 bases are a match to TRBD1. Coverage ceases 3 residues before the CDR3 finishes, and the germline J gene fills in the end. With 4 bases clipped from V and 1 base from J, the junction kept 6 bases outside the gene matches. From germline, CDR1 is MNHNS and CDR2 SASEGT. CDR3 length equals 16 residues.

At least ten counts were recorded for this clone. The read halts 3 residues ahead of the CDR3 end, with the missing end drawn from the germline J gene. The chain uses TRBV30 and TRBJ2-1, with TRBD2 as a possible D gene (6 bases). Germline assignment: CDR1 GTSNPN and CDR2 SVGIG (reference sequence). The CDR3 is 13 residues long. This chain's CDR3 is CAGAASEYNEQFF. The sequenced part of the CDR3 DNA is TGTGCTGGAGCGGCTAGCGAGTACAATGAG.

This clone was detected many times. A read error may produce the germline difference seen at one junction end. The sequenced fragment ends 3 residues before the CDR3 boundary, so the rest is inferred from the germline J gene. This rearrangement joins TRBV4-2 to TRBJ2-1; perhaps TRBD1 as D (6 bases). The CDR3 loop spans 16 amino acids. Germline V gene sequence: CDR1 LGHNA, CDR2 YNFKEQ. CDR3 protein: CASSPSPGVSYNEQFF. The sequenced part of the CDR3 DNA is TGCGCCAGCAGCCCGTCCCCAGGGGTCTCCTACAATGAG.

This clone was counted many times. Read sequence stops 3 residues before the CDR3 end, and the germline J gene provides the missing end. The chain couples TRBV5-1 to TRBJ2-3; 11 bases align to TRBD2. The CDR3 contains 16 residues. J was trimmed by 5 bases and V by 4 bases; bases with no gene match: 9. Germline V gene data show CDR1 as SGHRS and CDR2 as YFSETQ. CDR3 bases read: TGCGCCAGCAGCCCTTTAGCGGGGGGGCAGAGAGATACG. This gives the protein CASSPLAGGQRDT. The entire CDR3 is CASSPLAGGQRDTQYF.

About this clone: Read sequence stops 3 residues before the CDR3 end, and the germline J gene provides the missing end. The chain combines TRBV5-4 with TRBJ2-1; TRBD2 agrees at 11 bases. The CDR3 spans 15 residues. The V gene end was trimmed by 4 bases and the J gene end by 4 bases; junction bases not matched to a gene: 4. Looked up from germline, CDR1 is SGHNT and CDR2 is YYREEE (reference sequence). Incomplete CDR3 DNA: TGTGCCAGCAGCCATAGCGGGGGGGGATACAATGAG. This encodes CASSHSGGGYNE. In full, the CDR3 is CASSHSGGGYNEQFF.

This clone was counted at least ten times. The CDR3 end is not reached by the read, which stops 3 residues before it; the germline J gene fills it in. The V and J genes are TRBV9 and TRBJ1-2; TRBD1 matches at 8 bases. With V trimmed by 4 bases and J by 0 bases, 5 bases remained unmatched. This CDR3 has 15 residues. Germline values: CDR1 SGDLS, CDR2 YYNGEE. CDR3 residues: CASSPDRGSNYGYTF. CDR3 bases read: TGTGCCAGCAGCCCAGACAGGGGCTCTAACTATGGC. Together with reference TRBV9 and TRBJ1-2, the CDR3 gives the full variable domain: DSGVTQTPKHLITATGQRVTLRCSPRSGDLSVYWYQQSLDQGLQFLIQYYNGEERAKGNILERFSAQQFPDLHSELNLSSLELGDSALYFCASSPDRGSNYGYTFGSGTRLTVV.

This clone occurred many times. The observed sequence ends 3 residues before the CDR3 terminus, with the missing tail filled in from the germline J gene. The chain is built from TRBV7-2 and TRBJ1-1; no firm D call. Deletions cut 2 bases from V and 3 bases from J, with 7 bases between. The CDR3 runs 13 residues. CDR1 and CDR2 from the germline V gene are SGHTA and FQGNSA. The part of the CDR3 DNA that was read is TGTGCCAGCAGCTTATCGAGGTACACTGAA. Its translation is CASSLSRYTE. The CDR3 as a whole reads CASSLSRYTEAFF.